This is a list of T cell receptor beta chains from one sample in a study of cytomegalovirus exposure and HLA in healthy donors. The protocol was immunoSEQ multiplex PCR, while the TCRdb copy is restricted to in-frame clones and leaves out a portion. Of about 130,000 clones listed, about 79% are singletons. What was sequenced was PBMCs. All receptors come from a man aged 45 to 65 in good health and CMV-seronegative. Both conserved end residues are part of each CDR3. D genes are given only for firm matches.

CDR3,DNA,V,length,J,D
CASSERLWSYEQYF,TGTGCCAGCAGTGAAAGGCTTTGGAGCTACGAGCAGTACTTC,TRBV2,14,TRBJ2-7,NA
CASSYLPDQGNEQYF,TGTGCCAGCAGTTACTTACCGGACCAGGGGAACGAGCAGTACTTC,TRBV6-5,15,TRBJ2-7,NA
CASSLKPGNTEAFF,TGTGCCAGCAGTTTAAAGCCGGGGAACACTGAAGCTTTCTTT,TRBV28,14,TRBJ1-1,NA
CASSRGQGSTGNTIYF,TGTGCCAGTAGTAGGGGACAGGGATCAACTGGAAACACCATATATTTT,TRBV19,16,TRBJ1-3,TRBD1
CASSRAVEVEAFF,TGTGCCAGCTCCCGGGCGGTGGAGGTTGAAGCTTTCTTT,TRBV18,13,TRBJ1-1,NA
CASSLGLAGLGEQFF,TGTGCCAGCAGCTTGGGTCTAGCGGGGTTAGGTGAGCAGTTCTTC,TRBV5-6,15,TRBJ2-1,TRBD2
CASSSLGYSYNSPLHF,TGTGCCAGCAGCTCCCTAGGTTACTCCTATAATTCACCCCTCCACTTT,TRBV7-2,16,TRBJ1-6,NA
CSSSPARDRGDTQYF,TGTTCCAGCAGCCCGGCAAGGGACAGAGGAGATACGCAGTATTTT,TRBV7-9,15,TRBJ2-3,TRBD1
CASSQSGAGGGLETQYF,TGCGCCAGCAGCCAATCCGGAGCGGGGGGAGGTTTGGAGACCCAGTACTTC,TRBV4-1,17,TRBJ2-5,TRBD2
CASSEGFSGYNEQFF,TGCGCCAGCAGTGAGGGGTTTAGCGGCTACAATGAGCAGTTCTTC,TRBV10-1,15,TRBJ2-1,NA
CASSDPGWRVGYTF,TGCGCCAGCAGCGATCCAGGGTGGAGGGTAGGCTACACCTTC,TRBV5-1,14,TRBJ1-2,NA
CASRQGRTEAFF,TGTGCCAGCCGACAGGGGAGGACTGAAGCTTTCTTT,TRBV6-1,12,TRBJ1-1,TRBD1
CASSVPRDRENTEAFF,TGTGCCAGTAGTGTACCCCGGGACAGGGAGAACACTGAAGCTTTCTTT,TRBV19,16,TRBJ1-1,TRBD1
CASSLEQGDYNEQFF,TGTGCCAGCAGCTTAGAACAGGGGGACTACAATGAGCAGTTCTTC,TRBV7-9,15,TRBJ2-1,TRBD1